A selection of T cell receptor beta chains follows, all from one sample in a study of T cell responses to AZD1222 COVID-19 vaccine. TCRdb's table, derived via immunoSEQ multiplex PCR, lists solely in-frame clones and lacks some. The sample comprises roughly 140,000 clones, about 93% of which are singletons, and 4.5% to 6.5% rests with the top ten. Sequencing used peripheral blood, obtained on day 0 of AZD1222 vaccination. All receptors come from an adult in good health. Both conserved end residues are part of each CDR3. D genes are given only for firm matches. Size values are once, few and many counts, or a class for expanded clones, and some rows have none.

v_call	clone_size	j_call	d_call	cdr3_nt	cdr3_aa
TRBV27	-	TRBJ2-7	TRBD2	TGTGCCAGCAGTAGTCGGACTAGCCCCTACGAGCAGTACTTC	CASSSRTSPYEQYF
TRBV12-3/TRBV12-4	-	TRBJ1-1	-	TGTGCCAGCAGCACGACAGGACACACTGAAGCTTTCTTT	CASSTTGHTEAFF
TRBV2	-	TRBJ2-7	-	TGTGCCAGCAGTTCGGGACTCAACCGCTACGAGCAGTACTTC	CASSSGLNRYEQYF
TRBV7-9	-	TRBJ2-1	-	TGTGCCAGCAGCTTGAGGCAGGTCGATGAGCAGTTCTTC	CASSLRQVDEQFF
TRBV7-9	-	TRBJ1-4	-	TGTGCCAGCAGCTCCCCTCGGGGGGGCCGGGGTGAAAAACTGTTTTTT	CASSSPRGGRGEKLFF
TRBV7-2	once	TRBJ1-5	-	TGTGCCAGCAGCTTAACCCACACCCAGAATCAGCCCCAGCATTTT	CASSLTHTQNQPQHF
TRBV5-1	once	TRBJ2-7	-	TGCGCCAGCAGCTTGGGGGGGAGTACCTACGAGCAGTACTTC	CASSLGGSTYEQYF
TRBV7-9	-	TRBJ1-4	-	TGTGCCAGCAGGCCTTCCTCGGCAGCTAATGAAAAACTGTTTTTT	CASRPSSAANEKLFF
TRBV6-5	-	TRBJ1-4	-	TGTGCCAGCAGTACCCTAGACTCCTCAAATGAAAAACTGTTTTTT	CASSTLDSSNEKLFF
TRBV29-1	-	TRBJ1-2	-	TGCAGCGTTGTGGATGTCGCAGCCCGGGGAAACTATGGCTACACCTTC	CSVVDVAARGNYGYTF
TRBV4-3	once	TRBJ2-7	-	TGCGCCAGCAGCCAAGAGTATAGGGGAGCCGAGCAGTACTTC	CASSQEYRGAEQYF